Sequencing of this T cell receptor beta chain was carried out in a study of shared clonotypes between healthy human individuals. Details on this clone: Its antigen is unidentified. The identical CDR3 is also encoded by other nucleotide sequences in the sample.

Study results and limitations: The authors sampled blood alone, and tissue repertoires likely differ.

V lost 4 bases and J lost 2, with 10 bases in between. CDR3 length: 14 amino acids. CDR1 is SGHRS, CDR2 YFSETQ, per germline. The protocol was immunoSEQ multiplex PCR, while the TCRdb copy is restricted to in-frame clones and leaves out a portion. The sample yields roughly 2.4 million clones, approximately 94% seen once. The receptor was derived from a man aged 18-30 years in good health. The sequencing input was naive CD4+ T cells sorted from blood. Documented subset: CD45RA+ positively selected. The chain joins TRBV5-1 to TRBJ1-3; unclear D gene. In nucleotides, the CDR3 is TGCGCCAGCAGCCAACAAGGGCCTGGAAACACCATATATTTT. It encodes CASSQQGPGNTIYF.